One and the same sample provided the 7 T cell receptor beta chains below, sequenced in a study of T cells in Graves' hyperthyroidism and ophthalmopathy. Amplified TCR beta CDR3 regions came from RNA transcripts. The TCR CDR3 first-round RT-PCR relied on the HTBI primer set. TCRdb itself ran the multiplex PCR reads through MiXCR, one entry per CDR3 protein. Among some 440,000 distinct CDR3 sequences, more than 15% were seen once, and the ten largest hold roughly 14%. Sequencing input: blood. These receptors all come from a woman between 18 and 30 years old with Graves' hyperthyroidism.

This chain uses TRBV20-1 with TRBJ1-1, with D maybe TRBD1 (5 bases). The germline V and J ends were trimmed by 0 bases and 4 bases, with 12 bases remaining between them. CDR1 is DFQATT and CDR2 is SNEGSKA in the germline V gene (reference sequence). The CDR3 runs to 14 residues. In nucleotides, the CDR3 is TGCAGTGCTAGAGATCTGGTGGGGGGCACTGAAGCTTTCTTT. Translating it yields CSARDLVGGTEAFF.

The rearrangement joins TRBV2 to TRBJ2-7; D remains unclear. Germline V gives CDR1 SNHLY, CDR2 FYNNEI. CDR3 length: 10 residues. V was pared by 4 bases and J by 9 bases, with 7 bases between. The CDR3 sequence: CASSAYSQYF. CDR3 DNA: TGTGCCAGCAGTGCGTACTCGCAGTACTTC. Together with reference TRBV2 and TRBJ2-7, the CDR3 gives the full variable domain: EPEVTQTPSHQVTQMGQEVILRCVPISNHLYFYWYRQILGQKVEFLVSFYNNEISEKSEIFDDQFSVERPDGSNFTLKIRSTKLEDSAMYFCASSAYSQYFGPGTRLTVT.

This clonotype was seen only a few times. The gene calls are TRBV19 and TRBJ2-5, with 9 bases aligning to TRBD1. Trimming took 5 bases from V and 2 from J; bases not matched to a gene: 12. CDR3 length: 17 residues. Germline lookup yields CDR1 LNHDA and CDR2 SQIVND (reference sequence). In nucleotides, the CDR3 is TGTGCCAGTAGTCCCTGGGGACAGGGAGGAGTTCAAGAGACCCAGTACTTC. It encodes CASSPWGQGGVQETQYF.

There are a few counts of this clonotype. V is TRBV6-1 and J is TRBJ1-5; D call uncertain. V lost 7 bases and J lost 7, with 17 bases in between. This CDR3 spans 14 amino acids. Germline loops: CDR1 MNHNS, CDR2 SASEGT. This CDR3 is CASTNPGRGQPQHF. The DNA for the CDR3 is TGTGCCAGCACCAACCCTGGCCGGGGACAGCCCCAGCATTTT.

The chain links TRBV20-1 to TRBJ2-5, with 9 bases fitting TRBD1. Germline CDR1 is DFQATT and CDR2 is SNEGSKA (reference sequence). V shed 6 bases and J 5 bases; nucleotides not matched to a gene: 10. The CDR3 covers 14 residues. The CDR3 here is CSAHRGLWGETQYF. The DNA of the CDR3 is TGCAGTGCCCACAGGGGGCTTTGGGGGGAGACCCAGTACTTC.

This clonotype was detected a few times. The genes are TRBV19 and TRBJ2-1; TRBD1 agrees at 8 bases. CDR1 and CDR2 (germline): LNHDA, SQIVND (reference sequence). V was pared by 3 bases and J by 6 bases, with 13 bases of the junction left unmatched. The CDR3 consists of 17 residues. CDR3 loop: CASSINSGGYPSNEQFF. DNA of the CDR3: TGTGCCAGTAGTATCAACTCAGGGGGCTACCCAAGCAATGAGCAGTTCTTC.

This clonotype was observed many times. The chain links TRBV18 to TRBJ2-1; 7 bases are a match to TRBD1. In germline, CDR1 is KGHSH, CDR2 LQKENI. Trimming took 3 bases from V and 10 from J; bases not matched to a gene: 6. The CDR3 is 13 amino acids. CDR3 sequence: CASSPSRQGEQFF. The CDR3 nucleotides are TGTGCCAGCTCACCCTCCCGACAGGGCGAGCAGTTCTTC. Supplemented by reference TRBV18 and TRBJ2-1, the full variable domain reads NAGVMQNPRHLVRRRGQEARLRCSPMKGHSHVYWYRQLPEEGLKFMVYLQKENIIDESGMPKERFSAEFPKEGPSILRIQQVVRGDSAAYFCASSPSRQGEQFFGPGTRLTVL.